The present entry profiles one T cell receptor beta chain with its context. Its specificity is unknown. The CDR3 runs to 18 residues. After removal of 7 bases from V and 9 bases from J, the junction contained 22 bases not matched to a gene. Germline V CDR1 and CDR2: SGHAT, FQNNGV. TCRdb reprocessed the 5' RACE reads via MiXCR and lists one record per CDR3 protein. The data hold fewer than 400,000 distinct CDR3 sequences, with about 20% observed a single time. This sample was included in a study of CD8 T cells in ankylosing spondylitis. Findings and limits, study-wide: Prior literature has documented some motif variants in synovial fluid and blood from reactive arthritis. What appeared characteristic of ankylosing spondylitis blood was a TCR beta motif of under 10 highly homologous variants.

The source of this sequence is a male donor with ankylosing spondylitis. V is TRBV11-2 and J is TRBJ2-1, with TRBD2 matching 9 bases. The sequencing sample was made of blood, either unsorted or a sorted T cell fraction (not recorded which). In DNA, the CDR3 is TGTGCCAGCAACCGACAGGCGGGAGGGCCCGGTACTGTGCTTGAGCAGTTCTTC. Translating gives CASNRQAGGPGTVLEQFF.